These T cell receptor beta chains were read from a single sample in a study of T cell responses to AZD1222 COVID-19 vaccine. Some clones are missing from TCRdb's copy, which holds only in-frame ones; the method was immunoSEQ multiplex PCR. The sample lists 93,000 or so clones; roughly 89% were seen once. The input for sequencing was peripheral blood, taken on day 0 of AZD1222 vaccination. Receptor source: an adult in good health. CDR3s include the opening cysteine and the closing phenylalanine or tryptophan. Each record gives: D gene, clone size, V gene, J gene, CDR3 protein, CDR3 DNA. The D gene is left open where the match is weak. A row's size may be missing; if present it is once, few, many or a size class.

>NA|NA|TRBV5-1|TRBJ1-1
CASAGNTEAFF
TGCGCCAGTGCGGGGAACACTGAAGCTTTCTTT
>NA|NA|TRBV28|TRBJ2-7
CASGILGYEQYF
TGTGCCAGCGGGATACTAGGCTACGAGCAGTACTTC
>NA|NA|TRBV7-2|TRBJ2-7
CASSLGNNGLYEQYF
TGTGCCAGCAGCCTAGGAAACAACGGCCTCTACGAGCAGTACTTC
>NA|NA|TRBV24-1|TRBJ2-7
CASAGSGPLYEQYF
TGTGCCAGCGCGGGTAGCGGACCCCTTTACGAGCAGTACTTC
>TRBD1|NA|TRBV6-5|TRBJ1-5
CASRDRDRINQPQHF
TGTGCCAGCAGAGACCGGGACAGAATCAATCAGCCCCAGCATTTT
>TRBD2|NA|TRBV30|TRBJ2-7
CAWWRAGREGDEQYF
TGTGCCTGGTGGCGAGCGGGCCGGGAGGGGGACGAGCAGTACTTC
>NA|NA|TRBV19|TRBJ2-7
CASSIVRETVYEQYF
TGTGCCAGTAGTATAGTGCGGGAAACAGTCTACGAGCAGTACTTC
>NA|NA|TRBV6-5|TRBJ1-2
CASSPQVDDGYTF
TGTGCCAGCAGTCCCCAGGTGGATGATGGCTACACCTTC
>TRBD1|NA|TRBV19|TRBJ1-4
CASSTGGTANEKLFF
TGTGCCAGTAGTACGGGGGGGACAGCTAATGAAAAACTGTTTTTT
>NA|NA|TRBV6-4|TRBJ2-3
CASSPQGLGTDTQYF
TGTGCCAGCAGTCCTCAGGGGCTGGGGACAGATACGCAGTATTTT
>NA|NA|TRBV7-6|TRBJ2-7
CASSLGGAGPYEQYF
TGTGCCAGCAGCTTAGGCGGCGCGGGCCCCTACGAGCAGTACTTC
>TRBD2|NA|TRBV6-4|TRBJ2-1
CASSPVAGGYNEQFF
TGTGCCAGCAGTCCAGTAGCGGGAGGGTACAATGAGCAGTTCTTC
>TRBD2|few|TRBV29-1|TRBJ2-7
CSVGIAGPYEQYF
TGCAGCGTTGGGATAGCGGGACCCTACGAGCAGTACTTC
>NA|NA|TRBV3-1/TRBV3-2|TRBJ2-7
CASRLSNSYEQYF
TGTGCCAGCCGCCTTTCCAACAGCTACGAGCAGTACTTC
>NA|NA|TRBV6-1|TRBJ1-4
CASSENWPGTNEKLFF
TGTGCCAGCAGTGAAAATTGGCCGGGTACTAATGAAAAACTGTTTTTT
>NA|NA|TRBV9|TRBJ2-7
CASSPRTYGNEQYF
TGTGCCAGCAGCCCCCGGACTTACGGGAACGAGCAGTACTTC
>NA|NA|TRBV10-1|TRBJ2-1
CASSEDSNEQFF
TGCGCCAGCAGTGAGGACAGTAACGAGCAGTTCTTC
>NA|few|TRBV7-2|TRBJ2-1
CASSVDRSGEQFF
TGTGCCAGCAGCGTAGACAGGTCAGGGGAGCAGTTCTTC
>NA|once|TRBV7-8|TRBJ2-2
CASSLAALLNTGELFF
TGTGCCAGCAGCTTAGCGGCACTATTGAACACCGGGGAGCTGTTTTTT
>NA|NA|TRBV28|TRBJ1-3
CASSPDIATGNTIYF
TGTGCCAGCAGCCCGGACATTGCCACTGGAAACACCATATATTTT
>NA|NA|TRBV21-1|TRBJ2-5
CASSPHWDRSQETQYF
TGTGCCAGCAGCCCCCACTGGGACAGATCCCAAGAGACCCAGTACTTC
>TRBD2|NA|TRBV10-3|TRBJ2-7
CAISSGSPYEQYF
TGTGCCATCAGTAGCGGGAGCCCCTACGAGCAGTACTTC
>NA|NA|TRBV21-1|TRBJ2-7
CASSNPSGRGPAQYF
TGTGCCAGCAGCAATCCAAGCGGGAGGGGGCCCGCGCAGTACTTC
>NA|NA|TRBV11-2|TRBJ2-7
CASSLAYGGVGEQYF
TGTGCCAGCAGCTTAGCGTATGGGGGTGTGGGCGAGCAGTACTTC
>NA|NA|TRBV20-1|TRBJ2-4
CSASPGADNIQYF
TGCAGTGCTAGTCCGGGGGCGGATAACATTCAGTACTTC
>NA|NA|TRBV5-1|TRBJ1-4
CASSLPEPTNEKLFF
TGCGCCAGCAGCTTGCCTGAACCAACTAATGAAAAACTGTTTTTT
>NA|NA|TRBV5-1|TRBJ2-6
CASSLGVTGANVLTF
TGCGCCAGCAGCTTGGGAGTAACTGGGGCCAACGTCCTGACTTTC
>NA|NA|TRBV3-1/TRBV3-2|TRBJ1-6
CASSQGSPLHF
TGTGCCAGCAGCCAAGGTTCACCCCTCCACTTT
>NA|few|TRBV24-1|TRBJ1-2
CATSDLRGVGYGYTF
TGTGCCACCAGTGATTTACGGGGGGTCGGCTATGGCTACACCTTC